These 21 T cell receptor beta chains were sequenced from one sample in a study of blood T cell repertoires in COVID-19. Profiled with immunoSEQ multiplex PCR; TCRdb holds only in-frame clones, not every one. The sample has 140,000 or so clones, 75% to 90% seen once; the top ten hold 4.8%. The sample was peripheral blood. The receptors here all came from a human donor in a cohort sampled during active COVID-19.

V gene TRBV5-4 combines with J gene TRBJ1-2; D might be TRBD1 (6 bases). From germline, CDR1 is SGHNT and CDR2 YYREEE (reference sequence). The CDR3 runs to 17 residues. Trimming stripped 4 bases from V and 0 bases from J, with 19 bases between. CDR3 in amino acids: CASSPSARGNTNYGYTF. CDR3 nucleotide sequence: TGTGCCAGCAGCCCATCCGCCAGGGGAAACACTAACTATGGCTACACCTTC.

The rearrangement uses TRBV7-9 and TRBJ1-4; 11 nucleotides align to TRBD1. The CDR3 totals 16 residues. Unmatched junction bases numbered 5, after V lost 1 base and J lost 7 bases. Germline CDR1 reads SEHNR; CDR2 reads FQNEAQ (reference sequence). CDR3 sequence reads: CASSLGTGGLGEKLFF. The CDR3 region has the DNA TGTGCCAGCAGCTTAGGGACAGGGGGCTTGGGTGAAAAACTGTTTTTT.

The CDR3 loop is CASSAEDGSDTGELFF. DNA for the CDR3: TGTGCCAGCAGCGCAGAGGATGGGAGCGACACCGGGGAGCTGTTTTTT. The chain employs TRBV4-2 and TRBJ2-2, with a tentative D call TRBD2 (5 bases). Germline loops: CDR1 LGHNA, CDR2 YNFKEQ. This CDR3 has 16 amino acids. Trimming took off 5 bases at V and 3 bases at J, with 16 bases between the two ends.

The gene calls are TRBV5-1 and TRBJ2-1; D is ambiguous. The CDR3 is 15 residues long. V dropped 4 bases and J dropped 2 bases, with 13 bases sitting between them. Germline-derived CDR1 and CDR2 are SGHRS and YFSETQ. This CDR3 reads CASSTSSSAYNEQFF. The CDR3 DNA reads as TGCGCCAGCAGCACCTCTAGTTCAGCCTACAATGAGCAGTTCTTC. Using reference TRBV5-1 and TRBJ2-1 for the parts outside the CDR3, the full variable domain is KAGVTQTPRYLIKTRGQQVTLSCSPISGHRSVSWYQQTPGQGLQFLFEYFSETQRNKGNFPGRFSGRQFSNSRSEMNVSTLELGDSALYLCASSTSSSAYNEQFFGPGTRLTVL.

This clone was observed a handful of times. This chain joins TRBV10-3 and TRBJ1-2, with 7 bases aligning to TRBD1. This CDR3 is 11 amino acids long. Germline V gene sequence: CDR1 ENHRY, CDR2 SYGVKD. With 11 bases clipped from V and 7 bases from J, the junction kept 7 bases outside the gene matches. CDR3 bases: TGTGCCGCCAAGGGGGCCTTTGGCTACACCTTC. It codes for CAAKGAFGYTF.

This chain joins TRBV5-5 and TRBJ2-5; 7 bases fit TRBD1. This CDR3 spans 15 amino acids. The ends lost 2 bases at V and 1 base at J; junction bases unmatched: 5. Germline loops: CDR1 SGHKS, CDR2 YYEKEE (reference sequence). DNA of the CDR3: TGTGCCAGCAGCTTCCGGGACAGTCCCCAAGAGACCCAGTACTTC. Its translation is CASSFRDSPQETQYF.

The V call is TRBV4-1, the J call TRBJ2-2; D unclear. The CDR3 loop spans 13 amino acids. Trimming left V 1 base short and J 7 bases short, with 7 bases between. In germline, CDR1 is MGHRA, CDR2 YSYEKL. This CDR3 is CASSQVGGGELFF. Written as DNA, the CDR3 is TGCGCCAGCAGCCAAGTCGGTGGCGGGGAGCTGTTTTTT.

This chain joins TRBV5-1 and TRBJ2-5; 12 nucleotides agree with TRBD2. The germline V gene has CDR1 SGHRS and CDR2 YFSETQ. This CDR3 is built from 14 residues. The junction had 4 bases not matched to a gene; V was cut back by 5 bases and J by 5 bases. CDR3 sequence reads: CASRLAGGTETQYF. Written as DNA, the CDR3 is TGCGCCAGCAGGCTAGCGGGAGGGACGGAGACCCAGTACTTC.

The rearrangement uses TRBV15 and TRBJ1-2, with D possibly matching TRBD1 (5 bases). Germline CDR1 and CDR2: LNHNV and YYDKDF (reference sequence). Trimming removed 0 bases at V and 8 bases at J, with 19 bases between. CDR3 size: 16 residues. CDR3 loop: CATSRDRGVGTGGYTF. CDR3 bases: TGTGCCACCAGCAGAGATCGGGGGGTGGGTACGGGCGGCTACACCTTC.

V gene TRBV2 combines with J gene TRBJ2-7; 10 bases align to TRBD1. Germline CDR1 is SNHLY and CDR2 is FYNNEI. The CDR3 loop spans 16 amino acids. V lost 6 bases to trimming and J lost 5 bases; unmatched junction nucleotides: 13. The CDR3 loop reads CASSPQERTGGNEQYF. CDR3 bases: TGTGCCAGCAGCCCCCAAGAGCGGACAGGGGGTAACGAGCAGTACTTC.

The CDR3 DNA is TGTGCCTGGAGGACATATACTGGGAGTAATGAAAAACTGTTTTTT. It yields the protein CAWRTYTGSNEKLFF. This chain uses TRBV30 with TRBJ1-4, with D uncertain. The CDR3 has 15 amino acids. V gave up 3 bases and J gave up 4 bases, with 15 bases separating them. Germline loops: CDR1 GTSNPN, CDR2 SVGIG (reference sequence).

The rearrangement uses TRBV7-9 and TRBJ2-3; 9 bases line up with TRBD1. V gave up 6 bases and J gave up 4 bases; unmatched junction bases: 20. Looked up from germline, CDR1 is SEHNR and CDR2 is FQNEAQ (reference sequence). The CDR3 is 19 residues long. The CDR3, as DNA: TGTGCCAGCAGACGCTCCGGGACAGGGATGTTTAATCGGGCAGATACGCAGTATTTT. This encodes CASRRSGTGMFNRADTQYF.

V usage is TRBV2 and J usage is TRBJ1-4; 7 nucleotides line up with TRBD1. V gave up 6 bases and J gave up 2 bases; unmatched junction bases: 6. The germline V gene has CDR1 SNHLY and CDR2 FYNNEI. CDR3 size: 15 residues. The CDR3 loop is CASSPLRGTNEKLFF. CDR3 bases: TGTGCCAGCAGCCCCCTCAGGGGGACTAATGAAAAACTGTTTTTT.

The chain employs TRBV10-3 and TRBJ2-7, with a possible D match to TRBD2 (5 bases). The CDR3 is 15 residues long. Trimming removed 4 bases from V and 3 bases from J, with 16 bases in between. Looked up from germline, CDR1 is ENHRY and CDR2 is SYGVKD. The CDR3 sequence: CAISVTGSGIYEQYF. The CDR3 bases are TGTGCCATCAGTGTCACGGGGTCGGGGATCTACGAGCAGTACTTC.

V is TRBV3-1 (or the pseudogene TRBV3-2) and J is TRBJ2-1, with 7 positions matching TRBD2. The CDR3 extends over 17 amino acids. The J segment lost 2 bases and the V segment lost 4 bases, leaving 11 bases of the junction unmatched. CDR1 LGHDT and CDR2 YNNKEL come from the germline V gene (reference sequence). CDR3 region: CASSPRAGEVTYNEQFF. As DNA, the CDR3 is TGTGCCAGCAGCCCCAGGGCGGGAGAGGTAACCTACAATGAGCAGTTCTTC.

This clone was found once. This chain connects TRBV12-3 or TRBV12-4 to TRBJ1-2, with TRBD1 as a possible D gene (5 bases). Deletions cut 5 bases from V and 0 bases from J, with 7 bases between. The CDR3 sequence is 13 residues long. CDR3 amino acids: CASSPGANYGYTF. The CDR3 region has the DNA TGTGCCAGCAGTCCGGGGGCTAACTATGGCTACACCTTC.

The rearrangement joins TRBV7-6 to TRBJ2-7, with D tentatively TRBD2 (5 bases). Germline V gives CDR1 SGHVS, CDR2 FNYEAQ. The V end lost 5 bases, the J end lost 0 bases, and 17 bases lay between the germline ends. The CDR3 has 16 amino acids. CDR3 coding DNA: TGTGCCAGCAGCCCCATTCCGGGGTTGAGCTCCTACGAGCAGTACTTC. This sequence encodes CASSPIPGLSSYEQYF. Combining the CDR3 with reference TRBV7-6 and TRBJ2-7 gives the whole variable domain GAGVSQSPRYKVTKRGQDVALRCDPISGHVSLYWYRQALGQGPEFLTYFNYEAQQDKSGLPNDRFSAERPEGSISTLTIQRTEQRDSAMYRCASSPIPGLSSYEQYFGPGTRLTVT.

CDR3 coding DNA: TGTGCCAGCAGTTTATCGAGAGATACGCAGTATTTT. Amino acid sequence: CASSLSRDTQYF. V usage is TRBV27 and J usage is TRBJ2-3; unclear D gene. V lost 0 bases and J lost 5, with 3 bases in between. The CDR3 contains 12 residues. Germline V gene lookup returns CDR1 MNHEY and CDR2 SMNVEV (reference sequence).

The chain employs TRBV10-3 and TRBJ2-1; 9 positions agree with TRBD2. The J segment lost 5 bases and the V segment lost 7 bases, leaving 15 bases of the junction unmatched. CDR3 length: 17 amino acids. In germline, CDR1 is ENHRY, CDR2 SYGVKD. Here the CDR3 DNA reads TGTGCCATCACGCCAGGGACTAGCAGCTATTCGAACAATGAGCAGTTCTTC. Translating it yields CAITPGTSSYSNNEQFF.

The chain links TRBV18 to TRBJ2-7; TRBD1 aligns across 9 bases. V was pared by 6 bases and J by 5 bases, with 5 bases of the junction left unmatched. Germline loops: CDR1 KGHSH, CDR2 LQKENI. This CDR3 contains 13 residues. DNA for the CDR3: TGTGCCAGCTCGGACAGGGGAGGGGACGAGCAGTACTTC. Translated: CASSDRGGDEQYF.

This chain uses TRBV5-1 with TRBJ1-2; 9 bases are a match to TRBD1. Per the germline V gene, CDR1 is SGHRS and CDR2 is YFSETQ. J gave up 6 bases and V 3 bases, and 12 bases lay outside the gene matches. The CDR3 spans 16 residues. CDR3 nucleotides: TGCGCCAGCAGCTCCCCCTCACCCCGGACAGGGGATGGCTACACCTTC. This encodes CASSSPSPRTGDGYTF. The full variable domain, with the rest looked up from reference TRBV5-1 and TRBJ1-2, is KAGVTQTPRYLIKTRGQQVTLSCSPISGHRSVSWYQQTPGQGLQFLFEYFSETQRNKGNFPGRFSGRQFSNSRSEMNVSTLELGDSALYLCASSSPSPRTGDGYTFGSGTRLTVV.